One T cell receptor (beta chain) is described in this entry. Its cognate antigen is unknown. The data belong to a study of cytomegalovirus exposure and HLA in healthy donors. Study outcomes and limitations: Productive status was seen about 90% or about 30% of the time for most TCR beta V segments in an earlier analysis. CMV serostatus was the only immune exposure information that was available. The classifier, whose performance was assessed in both the original and validation cohorts, reportedly diagnosed cytomegalovirus status with high specificity and sensitivity. Later genetic work tied a missense DCLRE1C variant to beta-chain V and J trimming.

PCR primers comprised 60 Vbeta and 13 Jbeta primers. Clones were read by immunoSEQ multiplex PCR, and TCRdb kept only the in-frame ones, dropping some. Of 140,000 to 150,000 clones in the sample, about 75% were seen once. The CDR3 has 16 amino acids. Per the germline V gene, CDR1 is LNHNV and CDR2 is YYDKDF (reference sequence). Germline trimming cut 4 bases from V and 4 bases from J; bases unmatched to any gene: 12. The clonotype comes from a woman aged 25 to 39 in good health and CMV-seronegative. The sequenced sample consisted of PBMCs. The chain combines TRBV15 with TRBJ1-2, with 7 bases identical to TRBD1. CDR3 nucleotides: TGTGCCACCAGCACCCTAGGACAGGTCGTTCGCTATGGCTACACCTTC. Translating gives CATSTLGQVVRYGYTF.